Described below is a single T cell receptor (beta chain) sequence and its context. No antigen is known for it. Base qualities are not at hand, and no much larger clone is one base apart. The immunoSEQ Assay, a bias-controlled multiplex PCR, was used to amplify TCRbeta CDR3 regions from genomic DNA. The original methods were these. Within the assay, amplification of reference gene primers was used to estimate how many nucleated cells each sample contained. To quantify the absolute abundance of each unique TCRbeta CDR3 rearrangement, sequence reads were collapsed and filtered. For each sample, productive Simpson clonality was calculated as the square root of Simpson's diversity index over productive rearrangements. The table was pulled from immuneACCESS by TCRdb, which kept in-frame rearrangements only. Such tables lose some clones; where checked, under half of the loss comes from unresolved V genes, and the rest has no known cause. For V, J and clone size, that table is used; D and trimming come from the DNA. This sample lists 56,000 or so clones; roughly 80% were detected once. The ten biggest clones cover about 3% of the sample.

This record belongs to a study of blood T cell repertoires in COVID-19 (TCRdb year 2020). At the level of the whole study: Samples covering the acute and convalescent phases of COVID-19 were provided by collaborators in the United States, Italy and Spain. The dataset comprised deeply sampled blood TCRbeta repertoires from subjects exposed to, actively infected with, or recovered from COVID-19. The sample metadata nearly always contained a de-identified subject ID, COVID-19 status, age in years and sex. The repertoires were released in a freely available public database meant as a resource for research on the immune response to SARS-CoV-2. Where available, HLA class I and class II types were obtained from metadata supplied by the sample provider rather than from assay-based typing. Samples came from the ongoing ImmuneRACE study (first 160 participants) plus 1,254 subjects from 6 global collaborators. The material from the prospective study consisted of cDNA or gDNA derived from T cells, B-cell-depleted T cells, or PBMCs.

V is cut by 2 bases and J by 8 bases, and the space between the germline ends is 10 bases. Measured from the cysteine to the phenylalanine, the CDR3 is 13 residues long. The entry retains the CDR3 DNA only, 39 bases that are in frame from base 1. CDR1 SGHTA and CDR2 FQGTGA were looked up in the germline V gene. The collaborating institutions used their own protocols to collect whole blood in K2EDTA tubes. For TCRbeta analysis, collaborators shipped samples as frozen whole blood, isolated PBMCs, or DNA extracted from either of those sample types. The full study reports these points: Clinical and demographic metadata were provided uncurated, with the amount varying by source and participant.

Rearrangement joined TRBV7-3 to TRBJ2-1, with TRBD2 as a weak D call on 6 bases. Source material: peripheral blood. This sequence was found in a man aged 50 to 59 with acute or convalescent COVID-19. The CDR3 sequence is CASSLWGDDEQFF. In nucleotide form, the sequence is TGTGCCAGCAGCTTATGGGGGGATGATGAGCAGTTCTTC.